Each of the 12 T cell receptor beta chains below was sequenced from the same sample in a study of cytomegalovirus exposure and HLA in healthy donors. The primer mix had 60 Vbeta and 13 Jbeta primers. Generated by immunoSEQ multiplex PCR, the TCRdb table keeps only in-frame clones and is missing some. The profile shows roughly 200,000 clones, 77% of them singletons. The specimen sequenced was PBMCs. The receptors originated from a woman aged 55-69 years in good health and CMV-seropositive.

V is TRBV28 and J is TRBJ2-7; 8 positions agree with TRBD1. V dropped 6 bases and J dropped 7; count of bases not matched to a gene: 11. The CDR3 is 14 residues long. Germline CDR1 reads MDHEN; CDR2 reads SYDVKM. The CDR3 spells CASRTPGGAWEQYF. For the CDR3, the DNA is TGTGCCAGCAGAACACCAGGGGGCGCCTGGGAGCAGTACTTC.

The genes are TRBV4-2 and TRBJ1-2, with D hard to call. Germline loops: CDR1 LGHNA, CDR2 YNFKEQ. V was shortened by 0 bases and J by 4 bases, with 12 bases between the two germline ends. The CDR3 loop spans 15 amino acids. The CDR3 DNA reads as TGTGCCAGCAGCCAAGATAGGAGAAACCTCTATGGCTACACCTTC. Translated: CASSQDRRNLYGYTF.

The chain recombines TRBV7-2 with TRBJ2-7; D might be TRBD1 (5 bases). Germline CDR1 reads SGHTA; CDR2 reads FQGNSA. The length of the CDR3 is 12 residues. Trimming removed 6 bases from V and 4 bases from J, with 10 bases in between. Here the CDR3 reads CASRQQGYEQYF. Here the CDR3 DNA reads TGTGCCAGCAGACAGCAGGGTTACGAGCAGTACTTC.

A word on this clone: The junction and the germline gene differ at one end; a read error may be behind it. The chain uses TRBV5-4 and TRBJ1-1, with a possible D match to TRBD1 (6 bases). Germline lookup yields CDR1 SGHNT and CDR2 YYREEE (reference sequence). The CDR3 extends over 14 amino acids. The CDR3 DNA is TGCGCCAGCAGCCAAGATCGGTACAGGGACGAAGCTTTCTTT. It is translated as CASSQDRYRDEAFF.

The V and J genes are TRBV29-1 and TRBJ2-5, with D possibly TRBD2 on 5 matching bases. Per germline, CDR1 SQVTM and CDR2 ANQGSEA. CDR3 length: 14 residues. V was shortened by 7 bases and J by 7 bases, with 22 bases between the two germline ends. The DNA for the CDR3 is TGCAGCGGAAGCCAGGATAGCGCCCCGGGGACCCAGTACTTC. It codes for CSGSQDSAPGTQYF.

This chain joins TRBV7-9 and TRBJ2-7; the match to TRBD1 covers 12 bases. The length of the CDR3 is 16 residues. CDR1 is SEHNR, CDR2 FQNEAQ, per germline (reference sequence). V shed 5 bases and J 6 bases; nucleotides not matched to a gene: 11. The CDR3 bases are TGTGCCAGCAGCCCGAGACCGGGACAGGGGGCTCCCGAGCAGTACTTC. Translation gives CASSPRPGQGAPEQYF.

V is TRBV27 and J is TRBJ2-1, with TRBD2 identical over 15 bases. Trimming took 4 bases from V and 10 from J; bases not matched to a gene: 5. The CDR3 sequence is 15 residues long. Germline V gene sequence: CDR1 MNHEY, CDR2 SMNVEV (reference sequence). The DNA for the CDR3 is TGTGCCAGCAGTTGGTCAGGACTAGCGGGAGGGGAGCAGTTCTTC. This sequence encodes CASSWSGLAGGEQFF.

This clone occurred once. The gene calls are TRBV30 and TRBJ2-3; no clear D. V was pared by 5 bases and J by 13 bases, with 13 bases between. The germline V gene has CDR1 GTSNPN and CDR2 SVGIG (reference sequence). The CDR3 sequence is 10 residues long. This CDR3 reads CAWSRMVKYF. CDR3 nucleotides: TGTGCCTGGTCCAGAATGGTGAAGTATTTT. Based on the CDR3 plus reference TRBV30 and TRBJ2-3, the full variable domain is SQTIHQWPATLVQPVGSPLSLECTVEGTSNPNLYWYRQAAGRGLQLLFYSVGIGQISSEVPQNLSASRPQDRQFILSSKKLLLSDSGFYLCAWSRMVKYFGPGTRLTVL.

V gene TRBV11-2 combines with J gene TRBJ2-7; 7 nucleotides line up with TRBD2. Germline V lookup: CDR1 SGHAT, CDR2 FQNNGV. The CDR3 has 17 residues. V shed 5 bases and J 2 bases; nucleotides not matched to a gene: 15. CDR3 sequence: CASSPSFGLAATYEQYF. CDR3 nucleotide sequence: TGTGCCAGCAGCCCCTCCTTCGGGCTAGCGGCAACCTACGAGCAGTACTTC.

The chain joins TRBV5-8 to TRBJ1-6, with 7 bases identical to TRBD1. Germline lookup yields CDR1 SGHTS and CDR2 YDEGEE. Trimming took 1 base from V and 9 from J; bases not matched to a gene: 7. The CDR3 sequence is 15 residues long. The CDR3 loop is CASSLTGVRGSPLHF. The CDR3 DNA follows: TGTGCCAGCAGCTTGACAGGGGTTCGTGGTTCACCCCTCCACTTT.

The rearrangement links TRBV30 to TRBJ2-7, with D perhaps TRBD1 (6 bases). CDR1 and CDR2 (germline): GTSNPN, SVGIG (reference sequence). Trimming removed 2 bases at V and 12 bases at J, with 20 bases between. This CDR3 has 13 amino acids. The CDR3 is CAWSYVGQSWMYF. CDR3 nucleotide sequence: TGTGCCTGGAGTTACGTCGGACAGTCCTGGATGTACTTC.

The gene calls are TRBV19 and TRBJ2-7, with TRBD1 matching over 12 bases. V trimming: 6 bases; J trimming: 2 bases; junction bases outside the gene matches: 8. The germline gives CDR1 LNHDA, CDR2 SQIVND (reference sequence). CDR3 size: 16 residues. CDR3 protein: CASRGRGQGATYEQYF. In nucleotides, the CDR3 is TGTGCCAGTAGAGGAAGGGGACAGGGGGCGACCTACGAGCAGTACTTC.